This entry lists 2 T cell receptor beta chains sequenced from one sample in a study of blood T cell repertoires in COVID-19. TCRdb's table, derived via immunoSEQ multiplex PCR, lists solely in-frame clones and lacks some. This sample yields 250,000 to 300,000 clones, of which roughly 86% are seen a single time; around 11% belongs to the top ten. Sequencing was performed on peripheral blood. The receptors were sampled from a woman aged 25-40 years with COVID-19, enrolled during active disease.

The rearrangement uses TRBV4-3 and TRBJ2-7; 8 bases map to TRBD1. The germline gives CDR1 LGHNA, CDR2 YSLEER. The V segment lost 0 bases and the J segment 5 bases; nucleotides outside the gene matches: 9. The CDR3 is made up of 16 amino acids. The CDR3 reads CASSQDPRTGYNEQYF. CDR3 coding DNA: TGCGCCAGCAGCCAAGATCCGAGGACAGGGTACAACGAGCAGTACTTC.

The V gene is TRBV19, the J gene TRBJ2-7, with 7 bases aligning to TRBD1. V shed 4 bases, J shed 3 bases, and the junction held 9 bases outside the gene matches. The CDR3 spans 15 residues. Germline V gene sequence: CDR1 LNHDA, CDR2 SQIVND (reference sequence). CDR3: CASSTTGAIFYEQYF. The CDR3 coding sequence is TGTGCCAGTAGTACAACAGGGGCGATTTTCTACGAGCAGTACTTC.